This T cell receptor (beta chain) was identified in a study of blood T cell repertoires in COVID-19. Background on the study: Researchers got acute and convalescent COVID-19 samples from the United States, Italy and Spain. Nucleic acid was either cDNA or gDNA, and it came from T cells, B-cell-depleted T cells, or PBMCs.

V lost 4 bases to trimming and J lost 2 bases, with 21 bases between them. Germline V gene sequence: CDR1 SGHDT, CDR2 YYEEEE. The CDR3 is 17 residues long. This clone was seen only once. How the authors handled the data: Reference gene primer amplification gave estimated nucleated cell counts. Measured with immunoSEQ multiplex PCR; TCRdb has only the in-frame clones, and not every one. Clone size and the V and J calls come from that table; the DNA yielded D and trimming. In the table there are about 190,000 clones, around 79% of which are singletons. This clonotype was obtained from a man aged 45-60 years who had recovered from COVID-19. The rearrangement links TRBV5-6 to TRBJ1-1; tentative D call: TRBD1 (5 bases). Input material: peripheral blood. This CDR3 is CASSRTGVGTDNTEAFF. The DNA of the CDR3 is TGTGCCAGCAGCCGTACGGGGGTAGGGACTGATAACACTGAAGCTTTCTTT.